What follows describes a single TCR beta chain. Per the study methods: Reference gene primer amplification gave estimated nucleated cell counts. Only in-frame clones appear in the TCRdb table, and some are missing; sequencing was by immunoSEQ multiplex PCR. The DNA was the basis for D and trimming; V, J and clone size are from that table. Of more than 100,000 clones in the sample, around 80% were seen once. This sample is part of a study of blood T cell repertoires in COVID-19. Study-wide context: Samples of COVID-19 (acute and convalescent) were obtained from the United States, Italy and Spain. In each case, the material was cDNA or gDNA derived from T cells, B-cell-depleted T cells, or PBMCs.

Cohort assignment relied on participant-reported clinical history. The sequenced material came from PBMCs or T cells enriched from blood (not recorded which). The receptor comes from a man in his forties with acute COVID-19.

The CDR3, as DNA: TGTGCCAGCAGTGGTACTGGCAAAAACATTCAGTACTTC. This gives the protein CASSGTGKNIQYF. The chain recombines TRBV2 with TRBJ2-4; D not resolved. Germline CDR1 SNHLY, CDR2 FYNNEI. The V and J ends lost 4 bases and 3 bases respectively, with 7 bases between them. The CDR3 spans 13 residues.